These T cell receptor beta chains were read from a single sample in a study of cytomegalovirus exposure and HLA in healthy donors. Clones were sequenced by immunoSEQ multiplex PCR, and TCRdb holds only the in-frame ones, with some missing. The sample yields some 91,000 clones, around 82% seen once. What was sequenced was PBMCs. The receptor set was obtained from a man in his forties in good health and CMV-seronegative. Each CDR3 is given with its conserved first and last residue. D genes are given only for firm matches. A clone size is listed for some rows: how often the clone was seen (once, few, many), or a class if it is expanded.

>TRBJ1-3|NA|TRBV7-9|NA
TGTGCCAGCAGCTTAAGATTACGGACTAGTGGAAACACCATATATTTT
CASSLRLRTSGNTIYF
>TRBJ2-1|TRBD2|TRBV10-2|NA
TGCGCCAGCAGCGGACTAGCCGGCAATGAGCAGTTCTTC
CASSGLAGNEQFF
>TRBJ1-2|TRBD1|TRBV29-1|NA
TGCAGCGTTGTAGGGGGACAGGGAATTAACTATGGCTACACCTTC
CSVVGGQGINYGYTF
>TRBJ2-5|TRBD1|TRBV30|once
TGTGCCTGGAGGGACCCGACAGGGGGCAAAGAGACCCAGTACTTC
CAWRDPTGGKETQYF
>TRBJ1-4|TRBD1|TRBV19|NA
TGTGCCAGTAGTGCTGGACAGGGTCGGTTCGCAACTAATGAAAAACTGTTTTTT
CASSAGQGRFATNEKLFF
>TRBJ1-4|NA|TRBV27|few
TGTGCCAGCAGGGGACTAGGGAATAATGAAAAACTGTTTTTT
CASRGLGNNEKLFF
>TRBJ1-2|NA|TRBV10-3|once
TGTGCCACGCACAGGACCGAAGGGAACTATGGCTACACCTTC
CATHRTEGNYGYTF
>TRBJ1-4|TRBD1|TRBV7-9|NA
TGTGCCAGCAGCGGAGGACAGGGCCCTAATGAAAAACTGTTTTTT
CASSGGQGPNEKLFF
>TRBJ2-7|TRBD2|TRBV11-2|NA
TGTGCCAGCAGCTCGGGACTAGCCCTCGAGCAGTACTTC
CASSSGLALEQYF
>TRBJ2-7|TRBD1|TRBV10-1|medium-sized
TGCGCCAGCAGTGAAGGGACAGCGAACTCCTACGAGCAGTACTTC
CASSEGTANSYEQYF
>TRBJ2-2|NA|TRBV7-9|NA
TGTGCCAGCAGTTCCCTCGCCAGCGGCACCGGGGAGCTGTTTTTT
CASSSLASGTGELFF
>TRBJ1-1|NA|TRBV11-2|once
TGTGCCAGCAGAAGCTTGGCGGGAACTGAAGCTTTCTTT
CASRSLAGTEAFF
>TRBJ2-3|TRBD1|TRBV6-6|NA
TGTGCCAGCAGTCAACAGGGGGCAGATACGCAGTATTTT
CASSQQGADTQYF
>TRBJ1-2|NA|TRBV7-2|NA
TGTGCCAGCAGCTTAGAGGCAGGGATAGGAGATGGCTACACCTTC
CASSLEAGIGDGYTF
>TRBJ2-5|TRBD1|TRBV7-8|NA
TGTGCCAGCAGCTTAGGGACAGGACCAACGGTGGTCCAGTACTTC
CASSLGTGPTVVQYF
>TRBJ2-7|NA|TRBV27|once
TGTGCCAGCAGTACAGCGGTACGGATCTCCTACGAGCAGTACTTC
CASSTAVRISYEQYF
>TRBJ2-1|NA|TRBV4-2|NA
TGTGCCAGCAGCCAAGAGTGGAGGGGAAGCTCCTACAATGAGCAGTTCTTC
CASSQEWRGSSYNEQFF
>TRBJ1-1|TRBD1|TRBV6-6|NA
TGTGCCAGCACCTCGGACAGGGAAACTGAAGCTTTCTTT
CASTSDRETEAFF
>TRBJ1-4|TRBD1|TRBV9|NA
TGTGCCAGCAGCACAACAGGGGCAACTAATGAAAAACTGTTTTTT
CASSTTGATNEKLFF
>TRBJ1-3|NA|TRBV5-1|NA
TGCGCCAGCAGCTTGCGGGGCTCTGGAAACACCATATATTTT
CASSLRGSGNTIYF
>TRBJ2-5|TRBD1|TRBV28|NA
TGTGCCAGCAGTGAAGGGACAGGGAGGATCGAGACCCAGTACTTC
CASSEGTGRIETQYF
>TRBJ2-7|TRBD2|TRBV2|NA
TGTGCCAGCAGTGAAACAACTAGCGGGAGCCCCGAGCAGTACTTC
CASSETTSGSPEQYF
>TRBJ2-1|TRBD2|TRBV29-1|NA
TGCAGCGTTGCAACTAGCGGGAGGCTTGCAGCCTACAATGAGCAGTTCTTC
CSVATSGRLAAYNEQFF
>TRBJ2-1|NA|TRBV11-2|NA
TGTGCCAGCAGCTTAACCCCGGGGACACAAATACCCACTGAGCAGTTCTTC
CASSLTPGTQIPTEQFF
>TRBJ2-1|TRBD1|TRBV11-1|NA
TGTGCCAGCAGCTTAAGGGACAGGGGCCTCAATGAGCAGTTCTTC
CASSLRDRGLNEQFF
>TRBJ2-3|NA|TRBV30|NA
TGTGCCTGGAATTTTGTGGGAGGCTACACGCAGTATTTT
CAWNFVGGYTQYF
>TRBJ2-7|TRBD1|TRBV28|NA
TGTGCCAGCAGTCCCGGGACAGGGGGCTCCTACGAGCAGTACTTC
CASSPGTGGSYEQYF
>TRBJ2-1|NA|TRBV6-8|NA
TGTGCCAGCAGTTACTCGACAGCTTTGGAGGGCGGATACAATGAGCAGTTCTTC
CASSYSTALEGGYNEQFF
>TRBJ2-5|TRBD2|TRBV7-2|NA
TGTGCCAGCAGCTACCACTCAGCGGGACAAGAGACCCAGTACTTC
CASSYHSAGQETQYF
>TRBJ2-1|NA|TRBV7-9|NA
TGTGCCAGCAGCTCCAGGGTAGGTCCCAATGAGCAGTTCTTC
CASSSRVGPNEQFF
>TRBJ1-2|TRBD1|TRBV28|NA
TGTGCCAGCAGTTCATGGACAGGGAACTATGGCTACACCTTC
CASSSWTGNYGYTF
>TRBJ1-5|TRBD1|TRBV18|NA
TGTGCCAGCTCCCCCCCGGGGAGACAGGGAGTTCAGCCCCAGCATTTT
CASSPPGRQGVQPQHF
>TRBJ1-1|TRBD1|TRBV7-9|NA
TGTGCCAGCAGCTTAGGACAGGGATGGAGGGACAACACTGAAGCTTTCTTT
CASSLGQGWRDNTEAFF
>TRBJ2-7|TRBD2|TRBV5-4|NA
TGTGCCAGCAGCAGTAGCGGGGGGGCCATCTCCTACGAGCAGTACTTC
CASSSSGGAISYEQYF
>TRBJ2-5|NA|TRBV5-1|NA
TGCGCCAGCAGCTTGACATTTTCAGAGACCCAGTACTTC
CASSLTFSETQYF
>TRBJ1-2|TRBD1|TRBV7-2|NA
TGTGCCAGCAGACAGGGGGGTAGCAACTATGGCTACACCTTC
CASRQGGSNYGYTF
>TRBJ2-4|NA|TRBV6-1|NA
TGTGCCAGCAGGGACGACTACTCCAAAAACATTCAGTACTTC
CASRDDYSKNIQYF
>TRBJ2-7|TRBD1|TRBV6-5|NA
TGTGCCAGCAGAGACGGGACAGTATCCTACGAGCAGTACTTC
CASRDGTVSYEQYF
>TRBJ2-7|NA|TRBV7-2|NA
TGTGCCAGCAGCCCAGCTAGTAACTCCTACGAGCAGTACTTC
CASSPASNSYEQYF
>TRBJ2-7|NA|TRBV7-2|NA
TGTGCCAGCAGCTTTTCGACAGGAACCTACGAGCAGTACTTC
CASSFSTGTYEQYF
>TRBJ1-1|NA|TRBV5-1|NA
TGCGCCAGCAGCTTGATGGGCGGGGCTGAAGCTTTCTTT
CASSLMGGAEAFF
>TRBJ1-2|TRBD1|TRBV10-3|NA
TGTGCCACCTCTGAGGGACAGGGAGCTAACTATGGCTACACCTTC
CATSEGQGANYGYTF
>TRBJ1-6|TRBD1|TRBV6-5|NA
TGTGCCAGTCAGGGACAGAAGACTAATTCACCCCTCCACTTT
CASQGQKTNSPLHF
>TRBJ2-7|TRBD2|TRBV19|NA
TGTGCCAGTCAGTCGGCCCGGGCGGGGGGCCGGCACGAGCAGTACTTC
CASQSARAGGRHEQYF
>TRBJ1-4|NA|TRBV5-1|few
TGCGCCAGCAGCTTTTACCCGGGAGAGGTAGGGGAAAAACTGTTTTTT
CASSFYPGEVGEKLFF
>TRBJ2-2|NA|TRBV5-1|NA
TGCGCCAGCAGTCTACAGGGTGAAACCGGGGAGCTGTTTTTT
CASSLQGETGELFF
>TRBJ2-7|TRBD2|TRBV5-4|NA
TGTGCCAGCAGCTTGGGTGGACTAGCGGAGTACGAGCAGTACTTC
CASSLGGLAEYEQYF